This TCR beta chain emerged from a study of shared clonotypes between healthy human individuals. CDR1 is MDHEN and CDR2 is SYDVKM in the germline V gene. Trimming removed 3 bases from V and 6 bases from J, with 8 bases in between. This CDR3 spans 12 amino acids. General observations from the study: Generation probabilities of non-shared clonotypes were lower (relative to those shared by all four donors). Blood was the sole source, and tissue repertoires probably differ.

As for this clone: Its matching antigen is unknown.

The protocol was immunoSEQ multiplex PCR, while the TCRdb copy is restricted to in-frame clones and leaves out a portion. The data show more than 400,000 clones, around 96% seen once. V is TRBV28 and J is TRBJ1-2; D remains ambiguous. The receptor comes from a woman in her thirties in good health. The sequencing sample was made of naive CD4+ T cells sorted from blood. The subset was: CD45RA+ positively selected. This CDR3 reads CASSFLFDGYTF. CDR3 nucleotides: TGTGCCAGCAGTTTCTTGTTCGATGGCTACACCTTC.